One sample yielded the 2 T cell receptor beta chains listed below, sequenced in a study of neurological immune-mediated disorders. MiXCR was run by TCRdb on the 5' RACE reads, yielding one entry per CDR3 protein. The sample has about 70,000 distinct CDR3 sequences, around 5.1% seen once. The material sequenced was PBMCs. The receptors come from a human donor with multiple sclerosis. The donor label of this sample is uncertain.

This clonotype came up many times. V gene TRBV3-1 combines with J gene TRBJ2-5; tentative D call: TRBD1 (5 bases). The CDR3 has 18 residues. V was cut by 0 bases and J by 4 bases, with 21 bases left in between. CDR1 and CDR2 from the germline V gene are LGHDT and YNNKEL (reference sequence). DNA of the CDR3: TGTGCCAGCAGCCAAGATTTATCCGCAGGGATGGTCGCAGAGACCCAGTACTTC. Protein product: CASSQDLSAGMVAETQYF.

This clonotype was seen repeatedly, ten times or more. The V call is TRBV20-1, the J call TRBJ2-1; D may match TRBD1 or TRBD2 (6 bases each). The V and J ends lost 5 bases and 7 bases respectively, with 24 bases between them. In germline, CDR1 is DFQATT, CDR2 SNEGSKA (reference sequence). The CDR3 is 16 residues long. CDR3 coding DNA: TGCAGTGCTGCCCCCGGGGGCTCCCTTCCCGGGAATGAGCAGTTCTTC. Encoded protein: CSAAPGGSLPGNEQFF.